The clone carrying this TCR beta chain was seen a single time. Its specificity is unknown. This record belongs to a study of cytomegalovirus exposure and HLA in healthy donors. Findings and limits, study-wide: It is likely that the observed cluster of highly shared sequence variants was a sequencing artifact. TCR beta V segments were, for the most part, productive about 87% or about 30% of the time in an earlier analysis. Among TCR beta chains, those listed as cytomegalovirus-associated numbered around 180.

The PCR was carried out with 60 Vbeta primers and 13 Jbeta primers. The data were produced by immunoSEQ multiplex PCR, yet TCRdb's version contains in-frame clones alone and is incomplete. The sample lists 90,000 or so clones, less than 80% occurring once. In germline, CDR1 is MNHEY, CDR2 SMNVEV (reference sequence). This CDR3 is built from 14 residues. Germline trimming cut 4 bases from V and 4 bases from J; bases unmatched to any gene: 3. The gene calls are TRBV27 and TRBJ1-1; 10 nucleotides match TRBD1. The sequenced material came from PBMCs. The sequence was collected from a middle-aged woman in good health and CMV-seronegative. The CDR3 DNA reads as TGTGCCAGCAGTTGGGGACAGGGGACCACTGAAGCTTTCTTT. Amino acids: CASSWGQGTTEAFF.